The 7 T cell receptor beta chains reported below all come from one sample, sequenced in a study of CD8 T cells in Susac syndrome (dated by TCRdb to the late 2010s). The library was generated by the immunoSEQ multiplex PCR assay. RNA was extracted with the RNeasy kit and roughly 0.5 to 1 ug was reverse transcribed using random hexamers. The public reads were reanalyzed by TCRdb: fastp trimming at Q25, MiXCR alignment, in-frame beta chains only. CDR3 protein duplicates are merged, each entry listing the most common genes and DNA. This sample lists about 150,000 distinct CDR3 sequences; just over 90% were detected once. More than 0.07% of the sample is in the top ten clones. Material: CD4+ T cells from PBMCs. Every receptor here comes from a human donor in good health.

V gene TRBV7-9 combines with J gene TRBJ2-4; D gene unclear. From germline, CDR1 is SEHNR and CDR2 FQNEAQ (reference sequence). The CDR3 loop spans 13 amino acids. V lost 5 bases to trimming and J lost 7 bases, with 12 bases between them. CDR3 DNA: TGTGCCAGCAGCCTCCTGGGAACGAACATTCAGTACTTC. It yields the protein CASSLLGTNIQYF. The full variable domain, with the rest looked up from reference TRBV7-9 and TRBJ2-4, is DTGVSQNPRHKITKRGQNVTFRCDPISEHNRLYWYRQTLGQGPEFLTYFQNEAQLEKSRLLSDRFSAERPKGSFSTLEIQRTEQGDSAMYLCASSLLGTNIQYFGAGTRLSVL.

This clonotype was seen just once. The chain links TRBV5-6 to TRBJ1-6, with TRBD1 matching 9 bases. V lost 5 bases to trimming and J lost 12 bases; unmatched junction nucleotides: 9. The CDR3 contains 14 residues. Germline CDR1 SGHDT, CDR2 YYEEEE. The DNA of the CDR3 is TGTGCCAGCAGACCGGCGGGACAGGGCAAACCCCTCCACTTT. The encoded protein is CASRPAGQGKPLHF.

The chain employs TRBV4-1 and TRBJ2-7; D unclear. This CDR3 has 16 residues. Germline CDR1 and CDR2: MGHRA and YSYEKL. V shed 1 base and J shed 2 bases, with 15 bases lying between them. The CDR3, as DNA: TGCGCCAGCAGCCAAGGGGCGCTGGCTCGTCCCTACGAGCAGTACTTC. Translation gives CASSQGALARPYEQYF.

The rearrangement links TRBV29-1 to TRBJ2-4; 7 bases map to TRBD1. The CDR3 length is 13 residues. Germline V gene data show CDR1 as SQVTM and CDR2 as ANQGSEA. V lost 6 bases and J lost 7; bases outside the gene matches: 9. DNA for the CDR3: TGCAGCGTGCTTGACAGGGCAGGGAACATTCAGTACTTC. Translating gives CSVLDRAGNIQYF.

V is TRBV10-3 and J is TRBJ2-5; 8 bases align to TRBD2. The V segment lost 2 bases and the J segment 5 bases; nucleotides outside the gene matches: 10. From germline, CDR1 is ENHRY and CDR2 SYGVKD. The CDR3 totals 16 residues. The CDR3 DNA sequence: TGTGCCATCAGTGAGCCGGGACTAGGGATTGAGGAGACCCAGTACTTC. This translates into CAISEPGLGIEETQYF.

CDR3 in DNA: TGCGCCAGCAGCTTGGACGGGGGCCAAGAGACCCAGTACTTC. Translation: CASSLDGGQETQYF. The chain carries TRBV5-1 and TRBJ2-5; D might be TRBD2 (6 bases). The CDR3 has 14 residues. Trimming cost V 0 bases and J 1 base, with 7 bases left between them. The germline V gene has CDR1 SGHRS and CDR2 YFSETQ. The variable domain in full, with the rest retrieved from reference TRBV5-1 and TRBJ2-5, is KAGVTQTPRYLIKTRGQQVTLSCSPISGHRSVSWYQQTPGQGLQFLFEYFSETQRNKGNFPGRFSGRQFSNSRSEMNVSTLELGDSALYLCASSLDGGQETQYFGPGTRLLVL.

The chain combines TRBV5-6 with TRBJ2-1; a possible D gene is TRBD2 (6 bases). The CDR3 covers 14 residues. CDR1 is SGHDT and CDR2 is YYEEEE in the germline V gene. V dropped 2 bases and J dropped 5 bases, with 11 bases sitting between them. CDR3 loop: CASSFAGYNNEQFF. CDR3 sequence (DNA): TGTGCCAGCAGCTTTGCGGGGTATAACAATGAGCAGTTCTTC.